This record concerns one TCR beta chain sequence. This clonotype was recorded many times. Its antigen remains unidentified. There are no base qualities to consult, and no much larger clone falls within one base. CDR1 and CDR2 are read off the germline V gene (reference sequence) as DFQATT and SNEGSKA. Relative to germline, V is missing 0 bases and J is missing 4 bases, with 14 bases of the junction outside any gene match. The CDR3 runs 17 amino acids, cysteine and phenylalanine included. Left in the record is the CDR3 DNA by itself, 51 bases read in frame from the first base. This entry comes from a study of CD8 T cells in ankylosing spondylitis (dated by TCRdb to the late 2010s). Study-wide context: The study set out to find disease-linked TCR variants by profiling T cell receptor beta repertoires in ankylosing spondylitis patients and healthy donors. In total, the full study cohort was made up of about 110 healthy donors and 25 ankylosing spondylitis patients. Peripheral blood was sampled, and synovial fluid was also collected from ankylosing spondylitis patients. Study-wide conclusions, independent of this receptor: Some motif variants had previously been reported in the synovial fluid and blood of reactive arthritis patients, which suggests shared mechanisms of disease initiation. Significant enrichment of the disease-linked clones was reported in matched synovial fluid samples from ankylosing spondylitis patients. Blood from ankylosing spondylitis patients appeared to be characterized by a TCR beta motif made up of under ten highly homologous amino acid variants. In peripheral blood, the disease-linked clones were found at relatively low frequencies and had a CD8+ phenotype.

Sequencing was performed on an Illumina HiSeq 2500. TCR beta libraries were prepared by quantitative 5'-RACE with molecular barcodes. Under the source paper's analysis protocol: A new computational method, built on a probabilistic model of VDJ rearrangement, was used to identify disease-linked TCR variants. The raw public reads went through TCRdb reprocessing: fastp at Q25, MiXCR clone calling, in-frame beta chains kept. Entries that share a CDR3 protein sequence are merged under the most common genes and DNA. The V and J calls come from TCRdb's annotation, not from the publication. For this sample the table gives 250,000 or so distinct CDR3 sequences, of which 20% to 30% were detected only once. The ten top clones hold approximately 0.61% of the sample.

The sample consisted of blood, either unsorted or a sorted T cell fraction (not recorded which). The receptor was derived from a male donor with ankylosing spondylitis or in good health (not recorded which). The V and J segments used are TRBV20-1 and TRBJ2-7; 8 bases in the junction line up with TRBD2. The sequenced DNA is TGCAGTGCTAGAGATCTATCGGGTAGGCGGGGGGTATACGAGCAGTACTTC. It translates as CSARDLSGRRGVYEQYF.